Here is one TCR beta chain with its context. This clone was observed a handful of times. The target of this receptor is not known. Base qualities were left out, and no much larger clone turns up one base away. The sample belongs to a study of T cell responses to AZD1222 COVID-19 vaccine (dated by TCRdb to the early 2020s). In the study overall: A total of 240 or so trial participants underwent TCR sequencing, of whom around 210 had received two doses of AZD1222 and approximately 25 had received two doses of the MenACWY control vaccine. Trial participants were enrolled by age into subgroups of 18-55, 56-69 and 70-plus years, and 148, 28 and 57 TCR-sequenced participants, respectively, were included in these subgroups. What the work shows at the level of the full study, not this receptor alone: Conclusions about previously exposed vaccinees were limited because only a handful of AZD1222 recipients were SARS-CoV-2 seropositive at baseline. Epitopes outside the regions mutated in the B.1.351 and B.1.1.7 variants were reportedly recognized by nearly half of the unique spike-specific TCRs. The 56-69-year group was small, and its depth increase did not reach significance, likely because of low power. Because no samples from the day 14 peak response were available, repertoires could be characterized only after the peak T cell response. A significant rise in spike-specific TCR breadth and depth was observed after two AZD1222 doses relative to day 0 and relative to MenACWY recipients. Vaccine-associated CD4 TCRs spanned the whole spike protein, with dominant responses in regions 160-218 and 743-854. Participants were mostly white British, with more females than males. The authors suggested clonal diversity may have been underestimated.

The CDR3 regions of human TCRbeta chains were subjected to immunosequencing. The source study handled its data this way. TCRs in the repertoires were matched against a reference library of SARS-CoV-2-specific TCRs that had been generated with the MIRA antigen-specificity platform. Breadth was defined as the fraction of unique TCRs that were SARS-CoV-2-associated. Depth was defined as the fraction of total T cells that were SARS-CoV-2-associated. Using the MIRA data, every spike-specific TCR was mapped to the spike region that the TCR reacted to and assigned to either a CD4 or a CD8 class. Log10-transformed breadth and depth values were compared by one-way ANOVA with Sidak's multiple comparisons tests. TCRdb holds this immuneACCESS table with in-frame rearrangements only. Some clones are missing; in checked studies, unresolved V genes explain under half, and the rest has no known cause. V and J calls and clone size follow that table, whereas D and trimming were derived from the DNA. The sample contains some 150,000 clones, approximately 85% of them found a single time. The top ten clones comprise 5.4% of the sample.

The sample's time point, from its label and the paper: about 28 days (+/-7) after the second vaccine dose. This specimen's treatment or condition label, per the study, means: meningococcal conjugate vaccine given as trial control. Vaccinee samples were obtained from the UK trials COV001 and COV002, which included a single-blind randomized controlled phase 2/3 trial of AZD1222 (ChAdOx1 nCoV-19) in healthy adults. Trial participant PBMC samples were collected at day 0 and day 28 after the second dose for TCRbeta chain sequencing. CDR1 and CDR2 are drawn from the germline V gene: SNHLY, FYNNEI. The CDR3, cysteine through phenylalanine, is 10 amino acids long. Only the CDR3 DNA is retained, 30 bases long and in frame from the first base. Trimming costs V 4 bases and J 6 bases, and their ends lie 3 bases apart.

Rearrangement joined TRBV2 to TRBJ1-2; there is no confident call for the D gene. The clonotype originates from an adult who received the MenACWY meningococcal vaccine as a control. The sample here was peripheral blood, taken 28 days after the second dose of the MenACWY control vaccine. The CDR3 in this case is CASSVNGYTF. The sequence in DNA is TGTGCCAGCAGTGTTAATGGCTACACCTTC.